Sequencing of this TCR beta chain was carried out in a study of blood T cell repertoires in COVID-19. The table came from immunoSEQ multiplex PCR; TCRdb's copy has only in-frame clones and leaves some out. Found here are 99,000 or so clones, approximately 80% of them singletons; the top ten hold over 35%. The CDR3 is made up of 18 amino acids. Germline assignment: CDR1 KGHSH and CDR2 LQKENI. Trimming took 2 bases from V and 3 from J, leaving 19 bases between them. Sequenced material: peripheral blood. This clonotype was sampled from a man aged 80 or over with acute or convalescent COVID-19. This rearrangement joins TRBV18 to TRBJ2-2; TRBD2 might be the D (7 bases). CDR3 region: CASSPRGGGPLDTGELFF. The CDR3 region has the DNA TGTGCCAGCTCACCAAGGGGGGGCGGCCCTCTGGACACCGGGGAGCTGTTTTTT.